This TCR beta chain is drawn from a study of blood T cell repertoires in COVID-19. Study in general: Both acute and convalescent COVID-19 samples were obtained from the United States, Italy and Spain. The analysed material was cDNA or gDNA that came from T cells, B-cell-depleted T cells, or PBMCs.

The CDR3 is 15 amino acids. CDR1 SGDLS and CDR2 YYNGEE come from the germline V gene. Trimming removed 0 bases from V and 6 bases from J; junction bases left unmatched: 4. Original processing notes: Nucleated cell number was recorded as an estimate derived from reference gene primer amplification. Repertoires were generated with immunoSEQ multiplex PCR, while TCRdb's copy carries only in-frame clones and drops some. From that table come the V and J calls and clone size; the DNA was used to work out D and trimming. The table lists about 170,000 clones, 84% of them singletons. The Seattle site enrolled patients during active infection and followed them longitudinally.

The clonotype originates from an elderly woman with COVID-19, enrolled during active disease. This chain joins TRBV9 and TRBJ2-2; 8 nucleotides match TRBD2. Sequencing was carried out using peripheral blood. CDR3 DNA sequence: TGTGCCAGCAGCGTAGCGGGGGGGGCGTCCGGGGAGCTGTTTTTT. It is translated as CASSVAGGASGELFF.